At least ten counts were recorded for the clone carrying this TCR beta chain. What it recognizes is unknown. The TCR beta cDNA libraries carried unique molecular identifiers. A single record per CDR3 protein comes from TCRdb applying MiXCR to the PCR reads. The sample includes about 200,000 distinct CDR3 sequences, 29% seen only once; the top ten take 3% to 3.5%. This sample is part of a study of post-analysis software for immune sequencing data. Overall study results and limits: Five TRBV segments occurring more often in patients than controls included TRBV5-6, TRBV5-1 and TRBV20-1.

The CDR3 is 15 residues long. With V trimmed by 5 bases and J by 2 bases, 9 bases remained unmatched. The sample was blood. V gene TRBV12-3 or TRBV12-4 combines with J gene TRBJ2-7, with TRBD1 identical over 7 bases. The source of this sequence is a girl under 18 with multiple sclerosis. The CDR3 DNA is TGTGCCAGCAGTGTGACCACAGGGGTACCCTACGAGCAGTACTTC. It codes for CASSVTTGVPYEQYF.